The clone carrying this T cell receptor beta chain showed up just a few times. Its specificity is not known. The sample originates from a study of CD8 T cells in ankylosing spondylitis. TCRdb used MiXCR to reprocess the 5' RACE reads, holding one entry per CDR3 protein. This sample has more than 60,000 distinct CDR3 sequences, with 6.2% found just once. This CDR3 region has 15 residues. Germline CDR1 is MNHEY and CDR2 is SVGEGT. V lost 1 base to trimming and J lost 5 bases, with 15 bases between them. General study results and limits: Clones tied to disease were said to be significantly enriched in matched ankylosing spondylitis synovial fluid.

The V call is TRBV6-2 or TRBV6-3, the J call TRBJ2-7; D is perhaps TRBD1 or TRBD2 (6 bases each). Sequenced: synovial fluid, either unsorted or a sorted T cell fraction (not recorded which). The sequence came from a male donor with ankylosing spondylitis. The CDR3 region has the DNA TGTGCCAGCAGTTACTTCGGAAGGGGGGCGGACGAGCAGTACTTC. As protein: CASSYFGRGADEQYF.